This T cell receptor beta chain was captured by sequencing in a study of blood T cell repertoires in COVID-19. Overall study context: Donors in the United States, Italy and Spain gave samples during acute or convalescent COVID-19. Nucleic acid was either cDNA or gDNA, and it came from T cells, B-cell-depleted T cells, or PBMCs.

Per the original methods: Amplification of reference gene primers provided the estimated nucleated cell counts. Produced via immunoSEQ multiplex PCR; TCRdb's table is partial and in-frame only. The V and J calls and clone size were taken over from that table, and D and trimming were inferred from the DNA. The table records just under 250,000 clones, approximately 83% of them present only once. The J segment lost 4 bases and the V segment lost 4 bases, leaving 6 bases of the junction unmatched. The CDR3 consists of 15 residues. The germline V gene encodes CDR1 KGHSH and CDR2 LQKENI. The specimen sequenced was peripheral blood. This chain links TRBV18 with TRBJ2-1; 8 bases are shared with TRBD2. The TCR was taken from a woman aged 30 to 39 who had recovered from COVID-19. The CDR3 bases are TGTGCCAGCTCACGAGGTAGCGGGGATTACAATGAGCAGTTCTTC. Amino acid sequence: CASSRGSGDYNEQFF.